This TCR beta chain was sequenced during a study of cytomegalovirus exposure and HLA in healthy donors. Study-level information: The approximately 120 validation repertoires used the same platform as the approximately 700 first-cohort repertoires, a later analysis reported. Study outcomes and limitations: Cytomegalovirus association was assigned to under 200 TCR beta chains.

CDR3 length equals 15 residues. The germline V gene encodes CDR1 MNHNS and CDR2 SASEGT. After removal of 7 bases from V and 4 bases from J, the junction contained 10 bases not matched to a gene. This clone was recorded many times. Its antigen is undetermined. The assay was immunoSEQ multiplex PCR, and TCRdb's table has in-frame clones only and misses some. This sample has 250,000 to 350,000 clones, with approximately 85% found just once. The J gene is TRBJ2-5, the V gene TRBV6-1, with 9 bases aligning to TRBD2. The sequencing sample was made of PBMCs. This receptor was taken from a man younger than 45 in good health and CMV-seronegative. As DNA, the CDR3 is TGTGCCAGCACTATGTATAGCGGGGGTACAGAGACCCAGTACTTC. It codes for CASTMYSGGTETQYF.